One TCR beta chain is described in this entry. At least ten counts were recorded for this clonotype. Its antigen is still unknown. Base quality data are lacking; no much larger clone is found one base away. This record comes from a study of blood T cells in healthy people across ages (dated by TCRdb to about 2015). Study-level background: In model experiments, roughly one uniquely barcoded TCR beta cDNA molecule per two T cells was captured by template switching. Age-related changes in TCR beta repertoire diversity were measured in the study by deep sequencing normalized with unique cDNA molecular identifiers. The donors were divided into four age groups: young (average about 15 years), middle-aged (under 40), aged (approximately 62) and long-lived (about 84). Donors of different ages were randomly distributed across sequencing lanes to avoid experimental bias. Two additional independent replicas of 1 million unique cDNA reads from the same blood draw were analyzed for two donors (one aged 18 to 30 and one aged 80 or older).

CDR1 and CDR2 are drawn from the germline V gene: SGHTA, FQGTGA. Taken from cysteine to phenylalanine, the CDR3 has 14 residues. Only CDR3 DNA remains: 42 bases, in frame from the first base. V has 2 bases trimmed and J has 8 bases trimmed; junction bases matching no gene number 5. Results and caveats for the whole study, not just this receptor: Because the CMV infection status of the donors was unknown, age-related changes in expanded clonotypes may potentially have been confounded. Observed TCR beta diversity per million T cells fell roughly linearly with age, and a significant reduction was already apparent by age approximately 41. Conclusive comparison of naive and antigen-experienced compartments was prevented by the profiling of bulk unsorted PBMCs. The long-lived group showed more naive CD4+ T cells, fewer expanded clones and increased TCR diversity than the aged group, suggesting age selection. There was a strong correlation between observed TCR beta diversity and the percentage of naive T cells measured by flow cytometry. Total diversity estimates from one million sequenced T cells were considered lower bounds and underestimates.

Donors were 35 to 40 systemically healthy Caucasian individuals from Russia aged 6 to 90 years. Approximately 9.3 milliliters of peripheral blood were drawn from each donor into EDTA-treated Vacutainer tubes. Ficoll-Paque density-gradient centrifugation was used to isolate PBMCs, with at least 7 million per sample. Trizol reagent was used to extract total RNA from the PBMCs, yielding at least 5.5 micrograms per sample. Naive CD45RAhigh/CD27high T cell percentages were measured by flow cytometry on a PBMC aliquot from every donor. Receptor amplification or capture employed 5' RACE. The sample was run on an Illumina HiSeq 2500. A second 7 to 11 cycle PCR used a sample-barcoded 5' primer and a J-beta primer mix. A unique molecular identifier was introduced onto each TCR beta cDNA molecule by a template-switch 5' adaptor carrying 12 random nucleotides. At least 3 million CDR3-containing paired-end reads were obtained from each sample. All of the RNA was converted into first-strand cDNA using the Mint cDNA synthesis kit, with a TRBC-specific oligonucleotide serving as the primer. After uracil-DNA glycosylase treatment, a first 18-cycle PCR used universal primers M1SS and BC2_uni_R on all cDNA. The original pipeline was this. For normalization, 1 million high-quality reads were randomly selected from each sample, with every read carrying a distinct molecular identifier. Instead of being binned into consensus sequences, reads with shared molecular identifiers were discarded. MiTCR, run with a Q25 quality threshold and the strictest error-elimination algorithm, handled CDR3 identification, clonotype clustering and error correction. A nonparametric unseen species model with Euler transformation was used to estimate lower-bound total TCR beta diversity. The public reads were reprocessed in TCRdb via fastp at Q25 and MiXCR, keeping in-frame beta chains. Records with the same CDR3 protein are collapsed into one entry carrying the most frequent genes and DNA. TCRdb's processing, not the authors' own work, is the source of the V and J calls. The sample has approximately 700,000 distinct CDR3 sequences on record, about 34% of them singletons. Clones ranked in the top ten supply just over 15% of the sample.

Recombination connected TRBV7-3 to TRBJ2-1; a stretch of 8 junction bases matches TRBD2. The TCR sequence derives from a woman of 80 years or more in good health. Donor details come from another sample of the same person, matched by shared clones. The specimen sequenced was blood. The CDR3 region reads CASSLVGAGDEQFF. Read as DNA, the sequence is TGTGCCAGCAGCTTAGTGGGAGCGGGGGATGAGCAGTTCTTC.